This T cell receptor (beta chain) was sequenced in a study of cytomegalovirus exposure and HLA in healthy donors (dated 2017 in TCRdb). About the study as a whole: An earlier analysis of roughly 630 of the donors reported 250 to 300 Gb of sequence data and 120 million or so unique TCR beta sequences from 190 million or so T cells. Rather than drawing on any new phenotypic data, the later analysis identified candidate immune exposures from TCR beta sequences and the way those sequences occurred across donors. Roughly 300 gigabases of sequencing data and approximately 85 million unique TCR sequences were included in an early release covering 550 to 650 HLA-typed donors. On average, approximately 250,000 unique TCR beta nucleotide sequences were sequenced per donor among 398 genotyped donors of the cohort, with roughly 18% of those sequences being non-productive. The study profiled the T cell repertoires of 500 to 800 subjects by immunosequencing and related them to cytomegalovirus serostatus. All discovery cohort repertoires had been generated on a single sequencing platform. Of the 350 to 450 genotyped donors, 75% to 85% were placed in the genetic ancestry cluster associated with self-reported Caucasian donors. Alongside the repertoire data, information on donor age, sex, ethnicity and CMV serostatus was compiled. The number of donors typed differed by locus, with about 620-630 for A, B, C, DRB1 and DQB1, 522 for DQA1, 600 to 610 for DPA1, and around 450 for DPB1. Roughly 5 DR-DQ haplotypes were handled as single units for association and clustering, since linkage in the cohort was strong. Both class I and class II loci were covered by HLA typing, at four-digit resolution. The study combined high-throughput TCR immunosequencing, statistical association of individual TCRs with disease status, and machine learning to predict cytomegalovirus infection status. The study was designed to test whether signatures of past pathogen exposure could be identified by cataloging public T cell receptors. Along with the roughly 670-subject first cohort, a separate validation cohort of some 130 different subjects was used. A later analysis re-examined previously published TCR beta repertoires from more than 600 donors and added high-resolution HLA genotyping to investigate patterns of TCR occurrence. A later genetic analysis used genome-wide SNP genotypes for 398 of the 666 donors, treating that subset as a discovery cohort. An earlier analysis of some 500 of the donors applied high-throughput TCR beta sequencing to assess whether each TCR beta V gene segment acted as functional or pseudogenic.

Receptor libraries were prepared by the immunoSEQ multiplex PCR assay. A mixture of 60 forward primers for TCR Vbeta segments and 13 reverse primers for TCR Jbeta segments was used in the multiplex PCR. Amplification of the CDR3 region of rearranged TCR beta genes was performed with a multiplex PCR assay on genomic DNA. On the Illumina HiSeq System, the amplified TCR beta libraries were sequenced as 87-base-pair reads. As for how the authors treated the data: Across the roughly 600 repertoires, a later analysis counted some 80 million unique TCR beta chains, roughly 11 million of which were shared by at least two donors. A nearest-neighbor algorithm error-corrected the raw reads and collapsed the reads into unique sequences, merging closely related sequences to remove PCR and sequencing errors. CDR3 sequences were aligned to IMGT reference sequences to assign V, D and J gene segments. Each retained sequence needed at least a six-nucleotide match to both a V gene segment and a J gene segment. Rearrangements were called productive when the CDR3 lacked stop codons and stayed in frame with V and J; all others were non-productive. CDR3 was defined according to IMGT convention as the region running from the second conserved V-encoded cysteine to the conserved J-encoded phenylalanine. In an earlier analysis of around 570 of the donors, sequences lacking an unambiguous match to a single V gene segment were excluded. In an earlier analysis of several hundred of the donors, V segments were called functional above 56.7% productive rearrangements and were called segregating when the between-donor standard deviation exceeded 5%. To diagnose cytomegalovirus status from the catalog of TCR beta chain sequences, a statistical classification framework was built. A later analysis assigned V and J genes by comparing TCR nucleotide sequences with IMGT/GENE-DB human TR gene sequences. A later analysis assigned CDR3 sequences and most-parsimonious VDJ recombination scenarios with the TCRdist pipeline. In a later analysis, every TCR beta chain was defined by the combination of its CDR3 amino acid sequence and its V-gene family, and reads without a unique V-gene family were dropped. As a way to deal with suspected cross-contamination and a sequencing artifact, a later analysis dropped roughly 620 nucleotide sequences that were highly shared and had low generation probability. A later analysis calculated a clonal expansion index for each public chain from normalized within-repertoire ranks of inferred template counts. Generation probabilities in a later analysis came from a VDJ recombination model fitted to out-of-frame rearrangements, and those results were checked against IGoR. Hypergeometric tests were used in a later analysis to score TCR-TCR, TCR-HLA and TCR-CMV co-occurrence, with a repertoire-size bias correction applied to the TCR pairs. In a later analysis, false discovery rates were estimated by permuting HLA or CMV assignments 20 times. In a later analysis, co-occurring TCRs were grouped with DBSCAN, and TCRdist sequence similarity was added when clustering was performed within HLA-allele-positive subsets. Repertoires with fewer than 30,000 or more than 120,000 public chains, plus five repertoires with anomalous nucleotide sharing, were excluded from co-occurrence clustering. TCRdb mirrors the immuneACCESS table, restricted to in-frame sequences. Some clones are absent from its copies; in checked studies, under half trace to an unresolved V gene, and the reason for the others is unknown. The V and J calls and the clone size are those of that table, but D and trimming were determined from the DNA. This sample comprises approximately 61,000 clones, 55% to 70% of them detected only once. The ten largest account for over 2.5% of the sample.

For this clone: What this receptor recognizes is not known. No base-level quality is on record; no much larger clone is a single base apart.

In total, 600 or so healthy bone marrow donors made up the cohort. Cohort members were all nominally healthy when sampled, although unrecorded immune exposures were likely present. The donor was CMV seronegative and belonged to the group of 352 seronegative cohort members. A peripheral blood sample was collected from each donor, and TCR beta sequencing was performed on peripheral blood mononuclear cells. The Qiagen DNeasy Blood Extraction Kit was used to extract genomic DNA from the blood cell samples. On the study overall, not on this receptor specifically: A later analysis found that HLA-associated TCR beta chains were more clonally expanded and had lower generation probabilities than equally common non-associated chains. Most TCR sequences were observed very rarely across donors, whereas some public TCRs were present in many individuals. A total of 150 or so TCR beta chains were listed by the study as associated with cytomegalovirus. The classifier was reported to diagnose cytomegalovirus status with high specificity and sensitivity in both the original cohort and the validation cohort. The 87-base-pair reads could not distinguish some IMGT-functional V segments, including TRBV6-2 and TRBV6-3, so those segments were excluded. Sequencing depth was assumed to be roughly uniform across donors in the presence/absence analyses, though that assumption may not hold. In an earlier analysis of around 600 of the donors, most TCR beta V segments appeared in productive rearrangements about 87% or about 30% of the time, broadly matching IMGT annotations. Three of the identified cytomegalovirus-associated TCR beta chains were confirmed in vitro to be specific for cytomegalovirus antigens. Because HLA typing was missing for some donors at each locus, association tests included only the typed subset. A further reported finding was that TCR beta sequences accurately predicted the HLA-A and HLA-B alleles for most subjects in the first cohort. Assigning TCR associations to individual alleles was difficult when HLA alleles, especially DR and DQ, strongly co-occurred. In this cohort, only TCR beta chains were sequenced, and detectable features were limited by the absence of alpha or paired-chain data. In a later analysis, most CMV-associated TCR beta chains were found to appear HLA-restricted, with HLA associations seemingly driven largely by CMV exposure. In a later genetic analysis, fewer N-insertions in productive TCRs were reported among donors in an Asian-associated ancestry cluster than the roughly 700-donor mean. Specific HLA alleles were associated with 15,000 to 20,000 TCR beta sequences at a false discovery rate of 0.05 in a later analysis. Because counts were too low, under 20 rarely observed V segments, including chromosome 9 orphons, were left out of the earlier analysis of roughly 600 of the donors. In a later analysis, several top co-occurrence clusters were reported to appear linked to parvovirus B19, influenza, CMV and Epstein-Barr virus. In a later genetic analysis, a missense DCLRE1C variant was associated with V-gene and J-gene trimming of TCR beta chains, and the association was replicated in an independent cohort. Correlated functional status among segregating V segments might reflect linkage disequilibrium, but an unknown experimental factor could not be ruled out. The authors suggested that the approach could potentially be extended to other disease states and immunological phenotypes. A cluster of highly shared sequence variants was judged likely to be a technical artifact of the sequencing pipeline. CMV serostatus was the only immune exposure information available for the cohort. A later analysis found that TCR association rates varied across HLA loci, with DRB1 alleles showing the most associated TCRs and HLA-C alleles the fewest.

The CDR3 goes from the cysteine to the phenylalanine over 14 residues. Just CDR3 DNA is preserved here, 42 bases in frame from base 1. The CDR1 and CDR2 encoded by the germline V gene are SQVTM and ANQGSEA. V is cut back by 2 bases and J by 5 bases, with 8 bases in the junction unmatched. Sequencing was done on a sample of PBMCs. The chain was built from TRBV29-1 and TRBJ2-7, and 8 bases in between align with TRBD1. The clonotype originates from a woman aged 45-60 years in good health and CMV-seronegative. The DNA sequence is TGCAGCGTTGAAACCGGGACAGGTCTGGACGAGCAGTACTTC. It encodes CSVETGTGLDEQYF.